This passage covers 7 T cell receptor beta chains from one sample sequenced in a study of tumor-infiltrating lymphocytes in oesophageal squamous cell carcinoma. Each CDR3 protein gets one entry after TCRdb re-called the PCR reads with MiXCR. The sample includes approximately 20,000 distinct CDR3 sequences, 40% to 45% of them seen just once. Sequencing input: normal esophageal tissue next to the tumor. These receptor sequences come from a male donor with esophageal squamous cell carcinoma.

This clonotype was seen repeatedly, ten times or more. The chain recombines TRBV11-2 with TRBJ2-3; TRBD2 agrees at 13 bases. Per the germline V gene, CDR1 is SGHAT and CDR2 is FQNNGV. V lost 5 bases, J lost 1 base, and 9 bases stayed unmatched. The CDR3 extends over 18 amino acids. This chain's CDR3 is CASSRRTSGSSGTDTQYF. Here the CDR3 DNA reads TGTGCCAGCAGCCGCCGGACTAGCGGGAGTTCAGGCACAGATACGCAGTATTTT.

In this sample, this clonotype turned up many times. The gene calls are TRBV6-2 or TRBV6-3 and TRBJ2-5; D is perhaps TRBD2 (5 bases). The tail of the sequence fits TRBJ2-7 better, so the J call may be wrong. CDR1 and CDR2 (germline): MNHEY, SVGEGT. CDR3 length: 14 amino acids. The CDR3 DNA reads as TGTGCCACCTCGGCGGGCTGGGATGGCTACGAGCAGTACTTC. Amino acid sequence: CATSAGWDGYEQYF.

This clonotype was recorded a few times. J is TRBJ2-4 and V is TRBV11-2, with TRBD2 identical over 10 bases. Germline values: CDR1 SGHAT, CDR2 FQNNGV. This CDR3 contains 14 residues. Trimming cost V 2 bases and J 13 bases; bases outside gene matches: 8. The CDR3 protein is CASSLRAGGNEQYF. In DNA form, the CDR3 reads TGTGCCAGCAGCTTAAGAGCGGGAGGGAATGAGCAGTACTTC.

Ten or more counts support this clonotype. The chain joins TRBV12-3 or TRBV12-4 to TRBJ1-1; 9 bases agree with TRBD1. J lost 4 bases, V lost 7 bases, and 7 bases had no gene match. The CDR3 has 14 amino acids. The chain's CDR3 is CASTPGQGRTEAFF. CDR3 in DNA: TGTGCCAGCACCCCGGGACAGGGACGCACTGAAGCTTTCTTT.

This clonotype has at least ten counts. This may come from a read error, since a much larger clone is one base off. CDR3 region: CASSERTGGVGNEQYF. The CDR3 DNA reads TGCGCCAGCAGCGAGAGGACAGGGGGCGTAGGCAATGAGCAGTACTTC. The chain employs TRBV5-1 and TRBJ2-5; TRBD1 matches at 11 bases. Per germline, CDR1 SGHRS and CDR2 YFSETQ. After removal of 4 bases from V and 11 bases from J, the junction contained 16 bases not matched to a gene. The CDR3 runs 16 residues.

This clonotype was seen ten or more times. Possible read error: a much larger clone is one base away. This chain uses TRBV6-1 with TRBJ2-7, with 10 bases fitting TRBD2. CDR1 and CDR2 from the germline V gene are MNHNS and SASEGT. The CDR3 contains 16 residues. Losses at the gene ends were 5 bases for V and 7 bases for J; bases not matched to a gene: 14. This CDR3 is CASSSLAGQSYNEQYF. DNA of the CDR3: TGTGCCAGCAGTTCACTAGCGGGACAATCATACAATGAGCAGTACTTC.

This clonotype has just a few counts. An end of the junction differs from the germline gene, which may be a read error. This chain joins TRBV5-4 and TRBJ2-3, with 15 positions matching TRBD2. CDR3 length: 16 amino acids. CDR1 is SGHNT and CDR2 is YYREEE in the germline V gene (reference sequence). CDR3 protein: CASSLGLAGGQDTQYF. Written as DNA, the CDR3 is TGCGCCAGCAGCCTTGGACTAGCGGGAGGGCAAGATACGCAGTATTTT. Based on the CDR3 plus reference TRBV5-4 and TRBJ2-3, the full variable domain is ETGVTQSPTHLIKTRGQQVTLRCSSQSGHNTVSWYQQALGQGPQFIFQYYREEENGRGNFPPRFSGLQFPNYSSELNVNALELDDSALYLCASSLGLAGGQDTQYFGPGTRLTVL.